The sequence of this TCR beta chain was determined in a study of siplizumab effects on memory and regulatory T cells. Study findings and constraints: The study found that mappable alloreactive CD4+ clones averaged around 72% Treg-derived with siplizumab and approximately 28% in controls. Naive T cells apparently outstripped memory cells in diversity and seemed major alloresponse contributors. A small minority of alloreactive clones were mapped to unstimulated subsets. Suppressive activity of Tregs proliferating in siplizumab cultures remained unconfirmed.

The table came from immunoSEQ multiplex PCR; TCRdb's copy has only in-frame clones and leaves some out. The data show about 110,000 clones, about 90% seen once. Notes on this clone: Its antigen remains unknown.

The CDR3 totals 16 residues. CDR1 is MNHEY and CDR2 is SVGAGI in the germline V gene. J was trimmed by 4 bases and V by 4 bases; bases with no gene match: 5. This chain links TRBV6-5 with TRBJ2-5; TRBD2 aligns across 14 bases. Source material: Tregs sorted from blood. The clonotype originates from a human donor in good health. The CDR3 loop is CASSWGLAGVGETQYF. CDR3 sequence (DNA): TGTGCCAGCAGTTGGGGACTAGCGGGAGTAGGAGAGACCCAGTACTTC.